This T cell receptor beta chain was obtained from a study of blood T cell repertoires in COVID-19. Across the whole study: The United States, Italy and Spain supplied acute and convalescent COVID-19 samples. The analysed material was cDNA or gDNA that came from T cells, B-cell-depleted T cells, or PBMCs.

As originally analysed: Amplified reference gene primers provided the basis for estimating nucleated cell counts. Assay: immunoSEQ multiplex PCR; the TCRdb copy retains only in-frame clones and omits some. V and J calls and clone size are copied from that table; D and trimming were computed from the DNA. Of about 55,000 clones listed, approximately 85% were seen once; the top ten hold roughly an eighth. This clone rates as medium-sized (0.01 to 0.1%). V was clipped by 5 bases and J by 2 bases; unmatched bases: 3. Germline V gene data show CDR1 as MNHEY and CDR2 as SVGEGT. CDR3 size: 15 residues. The receptor was derived from a human donor in a cohort sampled during active COVID-19. Sequencing was carried out using peripheral blood. This rearrangement joins TRBV6-2 or TRBV6-3 to TRBJ2-6, with 7 bases identical to TRBD1. Written as DNA, the CDR3 is TGTGCCAGCAGTCGCACAGGGGCTGGGGCCAACGTCCTGACTTTC. Encoded protein: CASSRTGAGANVLTF.